This T cell receptor (beta chain) was sequenced in a study of blood T cell repertoires in COVID-19. Germline values: CDR1 KGHDR, CDR2 SFDVKD. This CDR3 contains 16 residues. V dropped 2 bases and J dropped 0 bases, with 10 bases sitting between them. The method was immunoSEQ multiplex PCR; TCRdb's version includes in-frame clones alone and lacks a portion of them. This table has 300,000 to 450,000 clones, around 89% appearing once. The sample was PBMCs or T cells enriched from blood (not recorded which). The clonotype originates from a woman aged 18-29 years who had recovered from COVID-19. The gene calls are TRBV24-1 and TRBJ1-3; TRBD1 is a possible D gene (6 bases). Here the CDR3 DNA reads TGTGCCACCAGTGATTCCGGACAGTTCTCTGGAAACACCATATATTTT. It yields the protein CATSDSGQFSGNTIYF.